The entry below describes one T cell receptor beta chain. Its target is not known. The data were produced by immunoSEQ multiplex PCR, yet TCRdb's version contains in-frame clones alone and is incomplete. The sample carries roughly 66,000 clones, 88% recorded once. The data belong to a study of T cell responses to AZD1222 COVID-19 vaccine. Study-level results: The donor cohort was predominantly white British with a female majority, and clonal diversity may have been underestimated.

With 3 bases clipped from V and 6 bases from J, the junction kept 7 bases outside the gene matches. The V gene's germline CDR1 is SGHTS and CDR2 YDEGEE. The CDR3 covers 14 residues. The J gene is TRBJ2-3, the V gene TRBV5-8; TRBD1 matches at 7 bases. The receptor was isolated from an adult who received the MenACWY meningococcal vaccine as a control. The sample consisted of peripheral blood, taken 28 days after the second dose of the MenACWY control vaccine. Here the CDR3 DNA reads TGTGCCAGCAGCTGGGGACAGCCAAGGGATACGCAGTATTTT. It codes for CASSWGQPRDTQYF.